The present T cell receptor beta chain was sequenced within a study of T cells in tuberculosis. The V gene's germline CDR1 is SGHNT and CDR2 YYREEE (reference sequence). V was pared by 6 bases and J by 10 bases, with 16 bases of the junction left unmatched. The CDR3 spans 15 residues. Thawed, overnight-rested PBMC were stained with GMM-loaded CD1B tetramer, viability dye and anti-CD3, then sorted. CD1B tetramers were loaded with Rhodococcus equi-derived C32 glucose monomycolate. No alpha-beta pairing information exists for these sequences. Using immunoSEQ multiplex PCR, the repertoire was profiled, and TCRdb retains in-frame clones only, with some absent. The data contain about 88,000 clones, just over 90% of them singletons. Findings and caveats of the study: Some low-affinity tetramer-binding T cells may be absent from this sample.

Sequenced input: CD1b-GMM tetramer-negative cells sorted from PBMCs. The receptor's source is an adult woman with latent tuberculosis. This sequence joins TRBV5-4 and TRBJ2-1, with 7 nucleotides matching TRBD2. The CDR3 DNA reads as TGTGCCAGCACCTTAGTCGGGGGGTTAAAAGGGGAGCAGTTCTTC. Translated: CASTLVGGLKGEQFF.